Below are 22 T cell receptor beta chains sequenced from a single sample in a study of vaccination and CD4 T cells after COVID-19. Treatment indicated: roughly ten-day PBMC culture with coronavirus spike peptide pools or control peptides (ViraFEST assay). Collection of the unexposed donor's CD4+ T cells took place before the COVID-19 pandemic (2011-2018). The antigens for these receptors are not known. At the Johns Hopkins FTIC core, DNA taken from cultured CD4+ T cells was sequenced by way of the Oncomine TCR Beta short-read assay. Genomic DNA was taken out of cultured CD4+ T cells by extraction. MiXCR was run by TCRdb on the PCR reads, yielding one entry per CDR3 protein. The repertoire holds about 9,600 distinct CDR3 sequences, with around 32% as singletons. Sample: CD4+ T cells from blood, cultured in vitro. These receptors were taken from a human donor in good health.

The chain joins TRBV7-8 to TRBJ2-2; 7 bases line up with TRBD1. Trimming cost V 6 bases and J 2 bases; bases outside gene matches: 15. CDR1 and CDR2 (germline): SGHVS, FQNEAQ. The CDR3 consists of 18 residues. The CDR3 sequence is CASREQGRTLHNTGELFF. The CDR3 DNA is TGTGCCAGCAGGGAACAGGGGCGGACTCTCCACAACACCGGGGAGCTGTTTTTT.

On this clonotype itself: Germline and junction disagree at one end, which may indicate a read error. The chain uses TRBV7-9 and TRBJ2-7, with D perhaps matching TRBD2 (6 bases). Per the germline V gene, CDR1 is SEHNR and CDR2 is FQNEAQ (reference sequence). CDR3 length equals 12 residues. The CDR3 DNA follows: TGTGCCAGCAGCCCCGGGGACTTCTTAGTGGACTTC. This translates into CASSPGDFLVDF.

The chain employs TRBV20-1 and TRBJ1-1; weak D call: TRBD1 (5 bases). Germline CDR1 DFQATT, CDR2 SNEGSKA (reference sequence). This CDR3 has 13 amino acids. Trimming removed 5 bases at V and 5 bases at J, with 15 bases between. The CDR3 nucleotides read TGCAGTGCTGCTGGGGGAGGAAGAACTGAAGCTTTCTTT. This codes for CSAAGGGRTEAFF.

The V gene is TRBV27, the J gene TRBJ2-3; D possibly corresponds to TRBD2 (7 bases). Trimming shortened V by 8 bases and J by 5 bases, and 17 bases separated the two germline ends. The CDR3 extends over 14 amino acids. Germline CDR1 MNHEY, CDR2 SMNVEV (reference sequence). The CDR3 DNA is TGTGCCAGCTCCGACGGGGGGCGAAGAGATACGCAGTATTTT. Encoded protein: CASSDGGRRDTQYF.

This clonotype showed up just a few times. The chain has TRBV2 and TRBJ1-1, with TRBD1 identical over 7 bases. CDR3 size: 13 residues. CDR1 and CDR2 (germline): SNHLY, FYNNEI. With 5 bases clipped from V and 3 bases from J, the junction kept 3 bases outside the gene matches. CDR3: CASSKGQYTEAFF. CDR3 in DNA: TGTGCCAGCAGTAAGGGACAGTACACTGAAGCTTTCTTT.

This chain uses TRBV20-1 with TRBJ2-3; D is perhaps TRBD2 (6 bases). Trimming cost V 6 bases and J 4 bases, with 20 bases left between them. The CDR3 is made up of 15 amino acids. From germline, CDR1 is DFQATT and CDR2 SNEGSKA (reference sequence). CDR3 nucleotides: TGCAGTGCCTTGGGACTTGTGAGGGGCCCAGATACGCAGTATTTT. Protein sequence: CSALGLVRGPDTQYF.

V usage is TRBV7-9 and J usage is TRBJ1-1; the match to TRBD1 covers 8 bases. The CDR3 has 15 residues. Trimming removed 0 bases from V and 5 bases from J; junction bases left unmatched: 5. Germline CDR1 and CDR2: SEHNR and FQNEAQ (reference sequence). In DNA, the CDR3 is TGTGCCAGCAGCTTAGCGGGACAGGTTTGGACTGAAGCTTTCTTT. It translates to CASSLAGQVWTEAFF.

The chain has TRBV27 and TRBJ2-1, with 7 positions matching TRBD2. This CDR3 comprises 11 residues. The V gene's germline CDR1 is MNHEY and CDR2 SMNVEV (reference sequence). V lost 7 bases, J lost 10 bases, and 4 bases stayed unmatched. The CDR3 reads CASTWGGEQFF. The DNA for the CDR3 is TGTGCCAGCACGTGGGGGGGGGAGCAGTTCTTC.

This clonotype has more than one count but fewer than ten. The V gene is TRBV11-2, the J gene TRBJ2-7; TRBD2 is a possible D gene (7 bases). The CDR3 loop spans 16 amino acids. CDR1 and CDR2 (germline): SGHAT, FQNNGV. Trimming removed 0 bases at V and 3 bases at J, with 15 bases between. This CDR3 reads CASSLEEGRGGYEQYF. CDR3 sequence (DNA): TGTGCCAGCAGCTTAGAAGAGGGGAGGGGGGGCTACGAGCAGTACTTC.

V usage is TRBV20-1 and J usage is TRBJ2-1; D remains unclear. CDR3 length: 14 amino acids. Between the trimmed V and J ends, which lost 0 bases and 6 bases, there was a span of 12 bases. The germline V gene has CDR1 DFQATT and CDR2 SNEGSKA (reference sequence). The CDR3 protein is CSARDPLVPNEQFF. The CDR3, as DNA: TGCAGTGCTAGAGATCCCCTAGTACCCAATGAGCAGTTCTTC.

In nucleotides, the CDR3 is TGTGCCAGCAGTTACTCGAGGTGGACAGGCGGTCTCGAAGAGACCCAGTACTTC. It encodes CASSYSRWTGGLEETQYF. The gene calls are TRBV6-5 and TRBJ2-5; 7 nucleotides line up with TRBD1. The CDR3 totals 18 residues. From germline, CDR1 is MNHEY and CDR2 SVGAGI. V shed 0 bases and J 3 bases; nucleotides not matched to a gene: 13.

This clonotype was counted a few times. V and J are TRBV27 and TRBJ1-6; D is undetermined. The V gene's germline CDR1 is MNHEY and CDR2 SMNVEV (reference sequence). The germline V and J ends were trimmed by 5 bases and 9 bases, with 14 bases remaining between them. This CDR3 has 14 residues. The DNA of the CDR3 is TGTGCCAGCAGTCCGCAACTTTTGGCTTCACCCCTCCACTTT. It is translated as CASSPQLLASPLHF.

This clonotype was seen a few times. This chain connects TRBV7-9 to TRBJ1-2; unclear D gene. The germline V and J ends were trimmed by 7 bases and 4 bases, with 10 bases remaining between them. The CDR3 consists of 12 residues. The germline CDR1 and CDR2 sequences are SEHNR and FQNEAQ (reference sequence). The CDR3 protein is CASTPPGYGYTF. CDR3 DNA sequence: TGTGCCAGCACCCCCCCCGGCTATGGCTACACCTTC.

The CDR3 nucleotides are TGCAGCGTTAGGCAGGCTAACACTGAAGCTTTCTTT. Translated, it gives CSVRQANTEAFF. The chain is built from TRBV29-1 and TRBJ1-1; D not resolved. V was clipped by 5 bases and J by 2 bases, with 9 bases between them. Germline CDR1 and CDR2: SQVTM and ANQGSEA. The CDR3 spans 12 residues. The variable domain in full, completed from reference TRBV29-1 and TRBJ1-1, reads SAVISQKPSRDICQRGTSLTIQCQVDSQVTMMFWYRQQPGQSLTLIATANQGSEATYESGFVIDKFPISRPNLTFSTLTVSNMSPEDSSIYLCSVRQANTEAFFGQGTRLTVV.

In DNA form, the CDR3 reads TGTGCCAGTAGCGGAGGGCATTATAGCAATCAGCCCCAGCATTTT. Residues: CASSGGHYSNQPQHF. The V and J genes are TRBV19 and TRBJ1-5; D is unresolved. The length of the CDR3 is 15 residues. V shed 6 bases and J shed 0 bases, with 12 bases lying between them. The germline gives CDR1 LNHDA, CDR2 SQIVND (reference sequence).

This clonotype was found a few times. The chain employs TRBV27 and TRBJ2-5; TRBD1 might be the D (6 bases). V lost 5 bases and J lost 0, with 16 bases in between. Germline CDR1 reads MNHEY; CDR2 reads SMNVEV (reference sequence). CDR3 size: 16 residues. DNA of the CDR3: TGTGCCAGCAGTGCGGCCTGGGGGCTAGACCAAGAGACCCAGTACTTC. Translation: CASSAAWGLDQETQYF.

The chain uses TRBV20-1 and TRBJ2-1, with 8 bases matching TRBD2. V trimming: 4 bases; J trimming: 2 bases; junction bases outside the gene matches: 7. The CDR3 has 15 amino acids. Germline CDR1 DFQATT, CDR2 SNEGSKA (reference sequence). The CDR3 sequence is CSATRAGVPYNEQFF. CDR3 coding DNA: TGCAGTGCTACACGAGCGGGAGTACCCTACAATGAGCAGTTCTTC.

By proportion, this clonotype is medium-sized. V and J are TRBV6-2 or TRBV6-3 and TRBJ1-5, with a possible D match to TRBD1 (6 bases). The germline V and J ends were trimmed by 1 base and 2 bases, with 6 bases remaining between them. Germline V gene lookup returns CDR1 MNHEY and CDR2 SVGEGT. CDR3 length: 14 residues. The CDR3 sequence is CASSYWTGNQPQHF. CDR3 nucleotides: TGTGCCAGCAGTTACTGGACAGGCAATCAGCCCCAGCATTTT.

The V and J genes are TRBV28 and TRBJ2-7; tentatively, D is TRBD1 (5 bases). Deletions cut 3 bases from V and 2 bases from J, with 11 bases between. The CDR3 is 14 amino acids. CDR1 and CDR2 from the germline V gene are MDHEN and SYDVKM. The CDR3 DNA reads TGTGCCAGCAGTTTCTCATCCAGGGCCTACGAGCAGTACTTC. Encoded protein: CASSFSSRAYEQYF.

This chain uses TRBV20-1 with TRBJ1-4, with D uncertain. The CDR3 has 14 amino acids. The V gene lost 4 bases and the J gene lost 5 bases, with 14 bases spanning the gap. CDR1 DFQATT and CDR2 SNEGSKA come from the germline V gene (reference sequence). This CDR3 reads CSATPGPANEKLFF. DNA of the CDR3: TGCAGTGCTACCCCGGGTCCGGCAAATGAAAAACTGTTTTTT.

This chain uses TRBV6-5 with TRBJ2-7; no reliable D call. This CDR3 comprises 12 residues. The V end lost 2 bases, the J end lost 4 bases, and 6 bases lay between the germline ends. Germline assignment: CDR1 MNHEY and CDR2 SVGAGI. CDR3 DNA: TGTGCCAGCAGTTACGGGCAGTACGAGCAGTACTTC. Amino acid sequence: CASSYGQYEQYF.

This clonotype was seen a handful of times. The CDR3 nucleotides read TGTGCCAGCAGCCCCGGACAGGTTGAGACCCAGTACTTC. It codes for CASSPGQVETQYF. The rearrangement links TRBV12-3 or TRBV12-4 to TRBJ2-5; 7 nucleotides line up with TRBD1. This CDR3 comprises 13 residues. V was clipped by 6 bases and J by 5 bases; unmatched bases: 6.